A single T cell receptor (beta chain) is shown here with its context. Its binding antigen is unknown. No per-base quality is available; no much larger clone lies one base away. The data originate from a study of technical replicates of blood from several donors (dated by TCRdb to 2016 to 2017). The method behind the library was the immunoSEQ multiplex PCR assay. In TCRdb, the immuneACCESS table is reduced to in-frame sequences with V and J assigned. These tables do not hold every clone; where another copy was compared, an unresolved V gene accounts for under half, and the others remain unexplained. A total of approximately 75,000 clones appear in this sample, approximately 96% of them only once. The ten largest clones represent roughly 0.3% of the sample. CDR1 is given as SEHNR and CDR2 as FQNEAQ, both from the germline V gene (reference sequence). Compared with germline, V lacks 5 bases and J lacks 1 base; bases without a gene match: 10. Including cysteine and phenylalanine, the CDR3 has 17 amino acids. The sequence is cut down to CDR3 DNA, 51 bases in frame from base 1.

Specimen: T cells isolated from PBMCs. This chain is built from TRBV7-9 and TRBJ1-1, with TRBD1 matching 10 junction bases. The source is a human donor in good health. The CDR3 region reads CASSRPGQGTPNTEAFF. The base sequence is TGTGCCAGCAGCCGACCGGGACAGGGGACCCCGAACACTGAAGCTTTCTTT.